This TCR beta chain appears in the sequencing data of a study of cytomegalovirus exposure and HLA in healthy donors. Study information: Genotyping showed roughly 86% of approximately 430 donors falling in the Caucasian-associated ancestry cluster. Study conclusions and caveats: Available immune exposure information was restricted to CMV serostatus only.

The PCR employed 60 Vbeta primers together with 13 Jbeta primers. The method was immunoSEQ multiplex PCR; TCRdb's version includes in-frame clones alone and lacks a portion of them. The profile shows some 180,000 clones, 82% of them singletons. The count of this clone is one. As yet, its antigen is unknown. The receptor was derived from a man between 35 and 55 years old in good health and CMV-seronegative. The source material was PBMCs.

This CDR3 is CASSQSGGLAEQYF. The CDR3 coding sequence is TGTGCCAGCAGCCAGAGCGGGGGTCTGGCCGAGCAGTACTTC. The rearrangement joins TRBV7-3 to TRBJ2-7, with TRBD2 matching 8 bases. Per germline, CDR1 SGHTA and CDR2 FQGTGA. The CDR3 sequence is 14 residues long. J was trimmed by 6 bases and V by 5 bases; bases with no gene match: 9.